This section outlines one TCR beta chain sequence together with its context. No antigen is known for it. No base quality information exists; no much larger clone differs at one position. Libraries were made using the immunoSEQ multiplex PCR assay. For the multiplex PCR, a mixture combining 60 forward primers for TCR Vbeta segments and 13 reverse primers for TCR Jbeta segments was used. A multiplex PCR assay on genomic DNA amplified the CDR3 region of rearranged TCR beta genes. On the Illumina HiSeq System, the amplified TCR beta libraries were sequenced as 87-base-pair reads. The authors' analysis ran thus. In a later analysis, some 80 million unique TCR beta chains were counted across the 650 to 750 repertoires, and roughly 11 million of these chains were shared by at least two donors. To remove PCR and sequencing errors, raw reads were error-corrected and collapsed into unique sequences using a nearest-neighbor algorithm that merged closely related sequences. V, D and J gene segments were assigned by aligning CDR3 sequences to IMGT reference sequences. For a sequence to be retained, at least a six-nucleotide match to both a V gene segment and a J gene segment was required. Rearrangements were classified as productive when the CDR3 lacked stop codons and remained in frame with V and J, and all other rearrangements were classified as non-productive. Following IMGT convention, CDR3 was defined as the stretch from the second conserved V-encoded cysteine to the conserved J-encoded phenylalanine. The earlier analysis of 587 of the donors excluded sequences that lacked an unambiguous match to a single V gene segment. An earlier analysis of fewer than 650 of the donors classified V segments as functional when productive rearrangements were above 56.7% and as segregating when the standard deviation between donors was above 5%. A statistical classification framework was built for diagnosing cytomegalovirus status from the catalog of TCR beta chain sequences. In a later analysis, TCR nucleotide sequences were compared against IMGT/GENE-DB human TR gene sequences so that V and J genes could be assigned. A later analysis assigned CDR3 sequences and most-parsimonious VDJ recombination scenarios with the TCRdist pipeline. In a later analysis, every TCR beta chain was defined by the combination of its CDR3 amino acid sequence and its V-gene family, and reads without a unique V-gene family were dropped. In a later analysis, fewer than 600 highly shared, low-generation-probability nucleotide sequences were removed to address suspected cross-contamination and a sequencing artifact. For each public chain, a later analysis derived a clonal expansion index from normalized ranks of inferred template counts within each repertoire. Generation probabilities in a later analysis came from a VDJ recombination model fitted to out-of-frame rearrangements, and those results were checked against IGoR. Hypergeometric tests were used in a later analysis to score TCR-TCR, TCR-HLA and TCR-CMV co-occurrence, with a repertoire-size bias correction applied to the TCR pairs. In a later analysis, false discovery rates were estimated by permuting HLA or CMV assignments 20 times. In a later analysis, co-occurring TCRs were grouped with DBSCAN, and TCRdist sequence similarity was added when clustering was performed within HLA-allele-positive subsets. For co-occurrence clustering, repertoires with fewer than 30,000 or more than 120,000 public chains were excluded, along with four or five repertoires with anomalous nucleotide sharing. TCRdb limited this immuneACCESS table to in-frame rearrangements with V and J called. A share of clones is missing; checked studies link under half to unresolved V genes, and the rest is unexplained. From that table come the V and J calls and clone size; the DNA was used to work out D and trimming. This sample lists tens of thousands of clones; over 65% were detected once. Together, the top ten hold more than 8.5% of the sample.

The data were obtained in a study of cytomegalovirus exposure and HLA in healthy donors (dated by TCRdb to the late 2010s). About the investigation overall: According to an earlier analysis of 450 to 650 of the donors, about 190 million T cells yielded roughly 110 million unique TCR beta sequences and approximately 300 Gb of sequence data. An early release covering approximately 600 HLA-typed donors comprised 250 to 350 gigabases of sequencing data and about 90 million unique TCR sequences. Of the approximately 400 genotyped donors, less than 85% were placed in the genetic ancestry cluster associated with self-reported Caucasian donors. The aim of the study was to test whether cataloging public T cell receptors could identify signatures of past pathogen exposure. The study profiled the T cell repertoires of 500 to 800 subjects by immunosequencing and related them to cytomegalovirus serostatus. A separate validation cohort of roughly 130 different subjects was used in addition to the roughly 620-subject first cohort. The study combined high-throughput TCR immunosequencing, statistical association of individual TCRs with disease status, and machine learning to predict cytomegalovirus infection status. In a later analysis, previously published TCR beta repertoires from 670 or so donors were re-analyzed and high-resolution HLA genotyping was added so that TCR occurrence patterns could be studied. Rather than drawing on any new phenotypic data, the later analysis identified candidate immune exposures from TCR beta sequences and the way those sequences occurred across donors. An earlier analysis of roughly 600 of the donors used high-throughput TCR beta sequencing to judge whether each TCR beta V gene segment behaved as functional or pseudogenic. Donor age, sex, ethnicity and CMV serostatus were collected together with the repertoire data. A later genetic analysis took genome-wide SNP genotypes for about 55% of the roughly 700 donors and used that subset as a discovery cohort. Every repertoire in the discovery cohort had been generated on one and the same sequencing platform. Both class I and class II loci were covered by HLA typing, at four-digit resolution. Typing coverage varied by locus: 629-630 donors for A, B, C, DRB1 and DQB1; around 560 for DQA1; 606 for DPA1; roughly 450 for DPB1. Because of strong linkage in the cohort, five DR-DQ haplotypes were treated as single units for association and clustering. Among several hundred genotyped donors of the cohort, an average of around 250,000 unique TCR beta nucleotide sequences was sequenced per donor, of which about 20% were non-productive.

The investigation overall reported the following: Because HLA typing was unavailable for some donors at each locus, only the typed subset was used in association tests. In a later analysis, the rate of TCR association differed among HLA loci, with DRB1 alleles having the most associated TCRs and HLA-C alleles having the fewest. In vitro tests confirmed that three of the cytomegalovirus-associated TCR beta chains recognize cytomegalovirus antigens. A further reported finding was that TCR beta sequences accurately predicted the HLA-A and HLA-B alleles for most subjects in the first cohort. The presence/absence analyses assumed that sequencing depth was roughly uniform across donors, and that assumption may not be true. The authors suggested that the approach could potentially be extended to other disease states and immunological phenotypes. CMV serostatus was the only immune exposure information available for the cohort. A later analysis associated 16,951 TCR beta sequences with specific HLA alleles at a false discovery rate of 0.05. In an earlier analysis of approximately 590 of the donors, most TCR beta V segments appeared in productive rearrangements about 87% or about 30% of the time, broadly matching IMGT annotations. Only TCR beta chains were sequenced in this cohort, and the absence of alpha or paired-chain data limited detectable features. According to a later analysis, parvovirus B19, influenza, CMV and Epstein-Barr virus appeared linked to several top co-occurrence clusters. In a later genetic analysis, fewer N-insertions in productive TCRs were reported among donors in an Asian-associated ancestry cluster than the roughly 710-donor mean. Across donors, most TCR sequences were observed very rarely, whereas some public TCRs were present in many individuals. Cytomegalovirus status was reported to be diagnosed by the classifier with high specificity and sensitivity in both the original and validation cohorts. In a later genetic analysis, a missense DCLRE1C variant was associated with V-gene and J-gene trimming of TCR beta chains, and the association was replicated in an independent cohort. Most CMV-associated TCR beta chains appeared to be HLA-restricted in a later analysis, and the HLA associations seemed to be driven largely by CMV exposure. The study gave a list of 150 to 200 TCR beta chains associated with cytomegalovirus. A group of highly shared sequence variants was considered likely to be a technical artifact of the sequencing pipeline. Correlated functional status among segregating V segments might reflect linkage disequilibrium, but an unknown experimental factor could not be ruled out. In a later analysis, HLA-associated TCR beta chains were found to be more clonally expanded and to have lower generation probabilities than equally common non-associated chains. Assigning TCR associations to individual alleles was difficult when HLA alleles, especially DR and DQ, strongly co-occurred. About 17 rarely observed V segments, including chromosome 9 orphons, were excluded from the earlier analysis of some 590 of the donors because counts were too low.

In total, 630 or so healthy bone marrow donors made up the cohort. All cohort members were sampled while nominally healthy, although unrecorded immune exposures were likely present. The donor was CMV seropositive and was included in the group of 250 to 350 seropositive cohort members. A peripheral blood sample was provided by each donor, and peripheral blood mononuclear cells were used for TCR beta sequencing. The Qiagen DNeasy Blood Extraction Kit was used to extract genomic DNA from the blood cell samples. The specimen sequenced was PBMCs. This clonotype originated in a man aged 35-49 years in good health and CMV-seropositive.

The DNA sequence is given as TGTGCCATCAGTGACTCCGAGACAGGCTCCTACGAGCAGTACTTC. The encoded protein is CAISDSETGSYEQYF. Recombination joined TRBV10-3 with TRBJ2-7; TRBD1 could be the D gene, as 6 bases match. Between the V and J ends, shortened by 3 bases and 0 bases respectively, the junction contains 12 bases. CDR1 and CDR2 are drawn from the germline V gene: ENHRY, SYGVKD. Including the terminal cysteine and phenylalanine, the CDR3 comprises 15 residues. Only the CDR3 part of the read is kept: 45 bases, read in frame from the first base.